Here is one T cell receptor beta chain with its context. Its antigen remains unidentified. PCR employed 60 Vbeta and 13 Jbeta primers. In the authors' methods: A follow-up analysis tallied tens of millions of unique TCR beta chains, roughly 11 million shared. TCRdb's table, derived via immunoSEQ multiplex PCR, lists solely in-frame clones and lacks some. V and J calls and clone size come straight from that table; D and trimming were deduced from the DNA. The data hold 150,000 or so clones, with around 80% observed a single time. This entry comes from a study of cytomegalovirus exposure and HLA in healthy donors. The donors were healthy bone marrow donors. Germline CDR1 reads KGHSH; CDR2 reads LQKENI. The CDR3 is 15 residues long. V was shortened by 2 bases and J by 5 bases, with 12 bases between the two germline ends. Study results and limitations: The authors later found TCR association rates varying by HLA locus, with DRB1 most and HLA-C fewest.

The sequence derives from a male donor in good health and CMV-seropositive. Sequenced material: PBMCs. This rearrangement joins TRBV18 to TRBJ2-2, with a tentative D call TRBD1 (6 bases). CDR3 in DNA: TGTGCCAGCTCACCAGGGGGCGGAAGGACCGGGGAGCTGTTTTTT. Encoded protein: CASSPGGGRTGELFF.